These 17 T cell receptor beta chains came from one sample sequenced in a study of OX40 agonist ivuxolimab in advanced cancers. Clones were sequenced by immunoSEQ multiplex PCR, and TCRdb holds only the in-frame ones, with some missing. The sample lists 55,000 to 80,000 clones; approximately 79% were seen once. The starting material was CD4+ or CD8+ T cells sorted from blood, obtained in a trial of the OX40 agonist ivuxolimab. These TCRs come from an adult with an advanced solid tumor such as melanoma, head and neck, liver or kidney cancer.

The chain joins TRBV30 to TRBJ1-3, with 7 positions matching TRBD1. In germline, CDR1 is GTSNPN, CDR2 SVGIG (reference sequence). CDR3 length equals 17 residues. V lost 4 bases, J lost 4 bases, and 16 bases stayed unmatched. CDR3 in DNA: TGTGCCTGGAACTTTGGGTCAGGGGGTAGTAAGGGAAACACCATATATTTT. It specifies CAWNFGSGGSKGNTIYF. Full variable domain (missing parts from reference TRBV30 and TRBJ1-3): SQTIHQWPATLVQPVGSPLSLECTVEGTSNPNLYWYRQAAGRGLQLLFYSVGIGQISSEVPQNLSASRPQDRQFILSSKKLLLSDSGFYLCAWNFGSGGSKGNTIYFGEGSWLTVV.

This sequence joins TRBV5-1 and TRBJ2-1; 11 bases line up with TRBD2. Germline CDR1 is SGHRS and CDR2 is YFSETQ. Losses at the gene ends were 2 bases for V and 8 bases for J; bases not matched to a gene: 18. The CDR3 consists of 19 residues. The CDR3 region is CASSLGQSNLAGGWHEQFF. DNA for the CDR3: TGCGCCAGCAGCTTAGGACAGAGCAACCTAGCGGGGGGTTGGCATGAGCAGTTCTTC.

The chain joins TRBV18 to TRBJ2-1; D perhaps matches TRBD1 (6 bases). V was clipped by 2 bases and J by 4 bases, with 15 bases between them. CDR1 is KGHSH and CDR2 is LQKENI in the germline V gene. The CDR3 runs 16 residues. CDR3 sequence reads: CASSPTTGHSYNEQFF. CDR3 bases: TGTGCCAGCTCACCAACAACGGGACATTCATACAATGAGCAGTTCTTC.

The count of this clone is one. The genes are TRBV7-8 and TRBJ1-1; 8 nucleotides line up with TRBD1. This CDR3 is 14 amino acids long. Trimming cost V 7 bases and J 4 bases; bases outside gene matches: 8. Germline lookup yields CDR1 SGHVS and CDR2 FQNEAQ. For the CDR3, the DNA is TGTGCCAGCAACCACAGGGGGATCAGCACTGAAGCTTTCTTT. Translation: CASNHRGISTEAFF.

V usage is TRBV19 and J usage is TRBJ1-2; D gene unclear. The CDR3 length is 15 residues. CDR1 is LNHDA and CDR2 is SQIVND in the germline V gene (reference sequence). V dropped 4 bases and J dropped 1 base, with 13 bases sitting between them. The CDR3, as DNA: TGTGCCAGTAGTACCTCGACGGTGGTTAACTATGGCTACACCTTC. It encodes CASSTSTVVNYGYTF.

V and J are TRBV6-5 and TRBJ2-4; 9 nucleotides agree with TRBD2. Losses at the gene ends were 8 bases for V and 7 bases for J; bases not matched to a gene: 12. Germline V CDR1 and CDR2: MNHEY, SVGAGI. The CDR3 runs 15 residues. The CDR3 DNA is TGTGCCAGCCGGCGCGGGAGGGCCGGGGAGAACATTCAGTACTTC. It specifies CASRRGRAGENIQYF.

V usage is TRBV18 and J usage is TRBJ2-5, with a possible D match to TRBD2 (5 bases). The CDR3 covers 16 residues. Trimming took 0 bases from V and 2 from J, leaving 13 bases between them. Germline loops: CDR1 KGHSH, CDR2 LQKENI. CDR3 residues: CASSPPIGLQQETQYF. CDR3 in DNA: TGTGCCAGCTCACCACCTATAGGACTGCAACAAGAGACCCAGTACTTC.

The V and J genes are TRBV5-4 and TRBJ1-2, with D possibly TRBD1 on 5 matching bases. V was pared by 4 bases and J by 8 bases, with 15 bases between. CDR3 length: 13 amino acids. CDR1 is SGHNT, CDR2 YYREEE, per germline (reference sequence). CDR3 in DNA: TGTGCCAGCAGCAAAACAGGTGTGAGGGGCTACACCTTC. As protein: CASSKTGVRGYTF.

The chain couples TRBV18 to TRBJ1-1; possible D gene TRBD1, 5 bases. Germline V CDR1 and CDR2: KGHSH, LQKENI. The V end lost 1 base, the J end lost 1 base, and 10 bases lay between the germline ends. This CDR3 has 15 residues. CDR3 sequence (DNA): TGTGCCAGCTCACCACTGCCGGGGCGGAACACTGAAGCTTTCTTT. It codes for CASSPLPGRNTEAFF.

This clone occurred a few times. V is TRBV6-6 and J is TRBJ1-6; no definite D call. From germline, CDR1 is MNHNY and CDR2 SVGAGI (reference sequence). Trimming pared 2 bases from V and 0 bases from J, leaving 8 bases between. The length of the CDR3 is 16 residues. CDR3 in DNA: TGTGCCAGCAGTTACCCCCGGGACTCCTATAATTCACCCCTCCACTTT. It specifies CASSYPRDSYNSPLHF.

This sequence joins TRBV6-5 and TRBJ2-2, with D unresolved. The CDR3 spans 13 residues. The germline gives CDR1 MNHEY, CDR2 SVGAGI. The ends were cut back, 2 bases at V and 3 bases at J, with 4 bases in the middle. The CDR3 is CASSYGHTGELFF. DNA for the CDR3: TGTGCCAGCAGTTACGGACACACCGGGGAGCTGTTTTTT.

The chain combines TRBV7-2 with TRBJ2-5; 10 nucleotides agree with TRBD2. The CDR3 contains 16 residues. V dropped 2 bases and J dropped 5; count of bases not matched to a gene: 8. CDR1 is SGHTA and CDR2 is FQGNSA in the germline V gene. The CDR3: CASSLNIAGGGETQYF. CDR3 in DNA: TGTGCCAGCAGCTTAAATATAGCGGGGGGCGGGGAGACCCAGTACTTC.

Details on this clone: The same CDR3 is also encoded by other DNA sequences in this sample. CDR3 nucleotides: TGTGCCAGCAGCCGAGAGCACTATGGCTACACCTTC. It encodes CASSREHYGYTF. The chain employs TRBV11-1 and TRBJ1-2, with D uncertain. Looked up from germline, CDR1 is SGHAT and CDR2 is FQDESV (reference sequence). V was cut by 5 bases and J by 3 bases, with 7 bases left in between. This CDR3 has 12 residues.

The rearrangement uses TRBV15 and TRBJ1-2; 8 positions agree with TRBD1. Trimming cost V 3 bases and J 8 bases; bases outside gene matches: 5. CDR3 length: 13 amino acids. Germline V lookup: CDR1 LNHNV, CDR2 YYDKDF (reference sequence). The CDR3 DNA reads TGTGCCACCAGCAGGGCTCGGACAGGGGGCTACACCTTC. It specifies CATSRARTGGYTF.

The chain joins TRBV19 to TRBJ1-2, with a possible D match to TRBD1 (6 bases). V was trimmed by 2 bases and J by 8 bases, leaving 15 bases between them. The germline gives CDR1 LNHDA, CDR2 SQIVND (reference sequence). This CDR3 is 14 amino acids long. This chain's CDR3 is CASSIQGKGKGYTF. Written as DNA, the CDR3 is TGTGCCAGTAGTATACAGGGGAAGGGTAAAGGCTACACCTTC.

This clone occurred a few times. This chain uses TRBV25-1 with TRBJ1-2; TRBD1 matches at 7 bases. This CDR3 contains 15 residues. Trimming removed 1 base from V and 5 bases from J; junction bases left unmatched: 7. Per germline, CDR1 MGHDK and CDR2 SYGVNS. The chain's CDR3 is CASSEFGTATYGYTF. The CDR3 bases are TGTGCCAGCAGTGAATTCGGGACAGCTACATATGGCTACACCTTC.

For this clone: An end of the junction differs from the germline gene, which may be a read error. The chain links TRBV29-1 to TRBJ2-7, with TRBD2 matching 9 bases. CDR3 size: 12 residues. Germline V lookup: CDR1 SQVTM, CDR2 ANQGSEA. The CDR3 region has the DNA TGCGGCGTACGGGGACTAGCTAACGAGCAGTACTTC. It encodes CGVRGLANEQYF.